The sequence of this T cell receptor (beta chain) was determined in a study of blood T cells in healthy people across ages. Regarding the study as a whole: Roughly linearly, TCR beta diversity per million T cells fell as age increased. PBMCs were not sorted, which prevented a conclusive comparison of naive versus antigen-experienced cells.

Every sample had a minimum of 6 million PBMCs isolated. Germline V CDR1 and CDR2: SEHNR, FQNEAQ (reference sequence). The CDR3 runs to 14 residues. Deletions cut 7 bases from V and 4 bases from J, with 16 bases between. About this clonotype: The antigen is not known.

With a J-beta primer mix and a sample-barcoded 5' primer, a second PCR ran about 7 to 12 cycles. TCRdb analysed the 5' RACE reads with MiXCR anew, one entry per CDR3 protein. The data hold approximately 490,000 distinct CDR3 sequences, with 24% observed a single time. These data were also reused for a study on T cells of mothers and their children.

The TCR was taken from a boy between 10 and 17 years old in good health. What was sequenced was blood. This rearrangement joins TRBV7-9 to TRBJ1-1; D is possibly TRBD1 (6 bases). CDR3 residues: CASNSQGGPTEAFF. The CDR3 coding sequence is TGTGCCAGCAATTCACAGGGAGGGCCCACTGAAGCTTTCTTT.